One sample yielded the 27 T cell receptor beta chains listed below, sequenced in a study of identical twins. TCRdb called the 5' RACE reads again in MiXCR, with one record for every CDR3 protein. The repertoire holds around 340,000 distinct CDR3 sequences, with roughly 9% as singletons. Material: naive T cells sorted from blood. The receptor set was obtained from a woman aged 45-65 years in good health.

This clonotype has more than one count but fewer than ten. The V gene is TRBV11-2, the J gene TRBJ2-1, with 14 bases lining up with TRBD2. The CDR3 is 18 amino acids. Per the germline V gene, CDR1 is SGHAT and CDR2 is FQNNGV. V lost 3 bases and J lost 3; bases outside the gene matches: 7. CDR3 nucleotide sequence: TGTGCCAGCAGCTTGACTAGCGGGAGGGCGTTGGGCTACAATGAGCAGTTCTTC. This sequence encodes CASSLTSGRALGYNEQFF.

The table lists this clonotype with a few counts. The V and J genes are TRBV15 and TRBJ2-2, with a weak D call TRBD2 (6 bases). The CDR3 sequence is 13 residues long. V was shortened by 5 bases and J by 6 bases, with 10 bases between the two germline ends. The V gene's germline CDR1 is LNHNV and CDR2 YYDKDF (reference sequence). CDR3 DNA sequence: TGTGCCACCAGCCAGGAGGGCGCCGGGGAGCTGTTTTTT. This sequence encodes CATSQEGAGELFF.

Ten or more counts support this clonotype. V is TRBV2 and J is TRBJ2-2; D remains ambiguous. V was cut by 6 bases and J by 7 bases, with 3 bases left in between. The CDR3 has 10 residues. Germline loops: CDR1 SNHLY, CDR2 FYNNEI. The CDR3 sequence: CASSVGELFF. CDR3 nucleotides: TGTGCCAGCAGCGTCGGGGAGCTGTTTTTT.

A few counts support this clonotype. The chain recombines TRBV24-1 with TRBJ2-1; D may be TRBD1 (6 bases). Germline loops: CDR1 KGHDR, CDR2 SFDVKD. The germline V and J ends were trimmed by 0 bases and 5 bases, with 13 bases remaining between them. The CDR3 spans 16 residues. The CDR3: CATSDLAGALHNEQFF. The CDR3 region has the DNA TGTGCCACCAGTGATTTGGCAGGGGCTCTGCACAATGAGCAGTTCTTC.

This chain uses TRBV28 with TRBJ2-7; 8 bases match TRBD1. CDR3 size: 13 residues. V gave up 9 bases and J gave up 2 bases; unmatched junction bases: 6. Per germline, CDR1 MDHEN and CDR2 SYDVKM. The CDR3 protein is CASRQGWAYEQYF. CDR3 nucleotides: TGTGCCAGTAGACAGGGGTGGGCCTACGAGCAGTACTTC.

The table lists this clonotype with many counts. CDR3 amino acids: CAGQGGEETQYF. CDR3 in DNA: TGTGCCGGGCAGGGGGGCGAAGAGACCCAGTACTTC. The chain employs TRBV7-8 and TRBJ2-5, with D possibly matching TRBD1 (7 bases). Deletions cut 11 bases from V and 3 bases from J, with 13 bases between. The CDR3 has 12 amino acids. Germline lookup yields CDR1 SGHVS and CDR2 FQNEAQ. Variable domain in full (rest from reference TRBV7-8 and TRBJ2-5): GAGVSQSPRYKVAKRGQDVALRCDPISGHVSLFWYQQALGQGPEFLTYFQNEAQLDKSGLPSDRFFAERPEGSVSTLKIQRTQQEDSAVYLCAGQGGEETQYFGPGTRLLVL.

This clonotype occurred a few times. The rearrangement uses TRBV12-3 or TRBV12-4 and TRBJ1-5; D is ambiguous. The CDR3 is 13 amino acids. V was clipped by 6 bases and J by 6 bases, with 12 bases between them. CDR3 DNA: TGTGCCAGCAGCCCGCTTGTTGGTCAGCCCCAGCATTTT. Amino acid sequence: CASSPLVGQPQHF.

This clonotype was seen more than once but under ten times. One junction end disagrees with the germline gene, perhaps due to a read error. The rearrangement uses TRBV3-1 and TRBJ1-4; the D gene is possibly TRBD1 (6 bases). The germline V gene has CDR1 LGHDT and CDR2 YNNKEL (reference sequence). This CDR3 region has 14 residues. The CDR3 spells CASSQGWRGQKLFF. The CDR3 DNA sequence: TGTGCCAGCAGCCAAGGATGGCGGGGGCAAAAGCTGTTTTTT.

This clonotype turned up a few times. The J gene is TRBJ2-1, the V gene TRBV20-1; tentatively, D is TRBD1 (6 bases). CDR1 DFQATT and CDR2 SNEGSKA come from the germline V gene (reference sequence). V lost 5 bases and J lost 3, with 26 bases in between. This CDR3 is built from 18 residues. The CDR3 is CSASDPRQEVGYYNEQFF. In DNA, the CDR3 is TGCAGTGCTTCCGACCCGAGACAGGAGGTGGGCTACTACAATGAGCAGTTCTTC.

In this sample, this clonotype turned up a few times. V gene TRBV7-9 combines with J gene TRBJ2-1; TRBD2 matches 13 bases. From germline, CDR1 is SEHNR and CDR2 FQNEAQ (reference sequence). The CDR3 is made up of 21 amino acids. The trim removed 3 bases at V and 1 base at J, leaving 15 bases unmatched. The CDR3 DNA reads as TGTGCCAGCAGCTTCAACCTGGGCCCCGGGACTAGCGGGACTTCCTACAATGAGCAGTTCTTC. Encoded protein: CASSFNLGPGTSGTSYNEQFF.

V gene TRBV25-1 combines with J gene TRBJ1-1; D not resolved. CDR3 length equals 12 residues. The ends were cut back, 11 bases at V and 11 bases at J, with 21 bases in the middle. Germline V gives CDR1 MGHDK, CDR2 SYGVNS. The CDR3 DNA follows: TGTGCCTCACAACGGGCGACCGAGAGGGCTTTCTTT. Encoded protein: CASQRATERAFF.

This clonotype was seen only a few times. V usage is TRBV30 and J usage is TRBJ1-5, with 8 positions matching TRBD1. V dropped 0 bases and J dropped 7; count of bases not matched to a gene: 5. Germline loops: CDR1 GTSNPN, CDR2 SVGIG (reference sequence). The CDR3 has 14 amino acids. CDR3 amino acids: CAWSVGQGGQPQHF. The CDR3 DNA reads TGTGCCTGGAGTGTCGGACAGGGTGGCCAGCCCCAGCATTTT.

The chain employs TRBV4-1 and TRBJ2-7; D is possibly TRBD2 (5 bases). The CDR3 spans 15 residues. Germline values: CDR1 MGHRA, CDR2 YSYEKL. Between the trimmed V and J ends, which lost 5 bases and 0 bases, there was a span of 14 bases. The CDR3 sequence is CASSAQEVSSYEQYF. CDR3 bases: TGCGCCAGCAGCGCCCAGGAGGTCAGCTCCTACGAGCAGTACTTC.

This clonotype has just a few counts. The V call is TRBV12-3 or TRBV12-4, the J call TRBJ2-3; TRBD2 might be the D (6 bases). The CDR3 spans 19 residues. The V gene lost 7 bases and the J gene lost 2 bases, with 28 bases spanning the gap. CDR3 residues: CASTPEGSGLGIFTDTQYF. The DNA of the CDR3 is TGTGCCAGCACCCCTGAGGGTAGCGGCCTTGGAATTTTCACAGATACGCAGTATTTT.

In this sample, this clonotype turned up a few times. This chain uses TRBV5-5 with TRBJ2-7; tentatively, D is TRBD1 or TRBD2 (5 bases each). Germline CDR1 reads SGHKS; CDR2 reads YYEKEE (reference sequence). This CDR3 contains 15 residues. V was shortened by 0 bases and J by 3 bases, with 13 bases between the two germline ends. DNA for the CDR3: TGTGCCAGCAGCTTGGTTCCAGGGACCTACTACGAGCAGTACTTC. Translated: CASSLVPGTYYEQYF.

The V and J genes are TRBV4-1 and TRBJ2-5, with TRBD1 matching 7 bases. CDR3 size: 14 residues. V lost 0 bases to trimming and J lost 5 bases; unmatched junction nucleotides: 3. Germline V gene lookup returns CDR1 MGHRA and CDR2 YSYEKL. CDR3 sequence (DNA): TGCGCCAGCAGCCAAGATACAGGGGAGGAGACCCAGTACTTC. Its translation: CASSQDTGEETQYF.

The rearrangement joins TRBV4-1 to TRBJ2-7; D remains unclear. Trimming removed 5 bases from V and 3 bases from J, with 14 bases in between. This CDR3 is built from 14 residues. Germline-derived CDR1 and CDR2 are MGHRA and YSYEKL. CDR3 sequence (DNA): TGCGCCAGCAGCAGCCCCACGTCAGGCTACGAGCAGTACTTC. It codes for CASSSPTSGYEQYF.

This clonotype appeared a few times. The V call is TRBV10-2, the J call TRBJ2-2, with TRBD2 matching over 7 bases. This CDR3 has 13 residues. Germline CDR1 reads WSHSY; CDR2 reads SAAADI. V lost 8 bases, J lost 4 bases, and 4 bases stayed unmatched. The DNA for the CDR3 is TGCGCCAGCGCACTAGCGATCACCGGGGAGCTGTTTTTT. Amino acids: CASALAITGELFF.

Only a few counts were recorded for this clonotype. The gene calls are TRBV5-1 and TRBJ2-3, with 11 bases aligning to TRBD2. Germline loops: CDR1 SGHRS, CDR2 YFSETQ. With V trimmed by 6 bases and J by 2 bases, 2 bases remained unmatched. This CDR3 is built from 14 residues. For the CDR3, the DNA is TGCGCCAGCAAACTAGCGGGAGTCACAGATACGCAGTATTTT. Translation gives CASKLAGVTDTQYF.

This sequence joins TRBV7-2 and TRBJ2-4; D gene ambiguous. The CDR3 length is 15 residues. Germline CDR1 reads SGHTA; CDR2 reads FQGNSA. Trimming stripped 4 bases from V and 1 base from J, with 11 bases between. CDR3 sequence reads: CASSYRTAAKNIQYF. As DNA, the CDR3 is TGTGCCAGCAGCTACCGGACGGCTGCCAAAAACATTCAGTACTTC.

This clonotype has more than one count but fewer than ten. This chain uses TRBV20-1 with TRBJ2-1; D not certain. The CDR3 consists of 13 residues. In germline, CDR1 is DFQATT, CDR2 SNEGSKA (reference sequence). V was cut by 5 bases and J by 3 bases, with 11 bases left in between. The CDR3 bases are TGCAGTGCTTTCTGGGGTGGCTACAATGAGCAGTTCTTC. As protein: CSAFWGGYNEQFF.

This sequence joins TRBV4-1 and TRBJ2-2; D not certain. V was cut by 2 bases and J by 6 bases, with 10 bases left in between. In germline, CDR1 is MGHRA, CDR2 YSYEKL. The length of the CDR3 is 14 residues. For the CDR3, the DNA is TGCGCCAGCAGCCAACCTCGAATCGCCGGGGAGCTGTTTTTT. The encoded protein is CASSQPRIAGELFF.

There are a few counts of this clonotype. This sequence joins TRBV5-1 and TRBJ1-2; D gene uncertain. Trimming left V 0 bases short and J 6 bases short, with 12 bases between. This CDR3 spans 14 amino acids. In germline, CDR1 is SGHRS, CDR2 YFSETQ. The chain's CDR3 is CASSLDPSGDGYTF. The DNA for the CDR3 is TGCGCCAGCAGCTTGGACCCTTCCGGGGATGGCTACACCTTC.

V and J are TRBV3-1 and TRBJ2-7; TRBD2 matches 7 bases. The V and J ends lost 4 bases and 5 bases, in that order; junction bases with no gene match: 11. The germline gives CDR1 LGHDT, CDR2 YNNKEL (reference sequence). This CDR3 region has 15 residues. The CDR3 region has the DNA TGTGCCAGCAGCCCAAGCAGGGCGGGAGCCGACGAGCAGTACTTC. Translating it yields CASSPSRAGADEQYF.

This chain links TRBV4-1 with TRBJ2-3; D gene uncertain. Germline V gene sequence: CDR1 MGHRA, CDR2 YSYEKL. CDR3 size: 15 residues. Trimming shortened V by 0 bases and J by 4 bases, and 11 bases separated the two germline ends. Here the CDR3 reads CASSQDQNRPDTQYF. The CDR3 DNA follows: TGCGCCAGCAGCCAAGATCAGAATCGTCCAGATACGCAGTATTTT.

This clonotype has at least ten counts. The chain links TRBV5-1 to TRBJ2-1; 13 positions match TRBD2. Germline CDR1 and CDR2: SGHRS and YFSETQ. The CDR3 contains 17 residues. V dropped 4 bases and J dropped 10; count of bases not matched to a gene: 14. In nucleotides, the CDR3 is TGCGCCAGCAGCATCTATACTACTAGCGGGAGGGCTCGGGAGCAGTTCTTC. It is translated as CASSIYTTSGRAREQFF.

This clonotype was recorded many times. The chain couples TRBV11-1 to TRBJ2-1; 11 bases line up with TRBD2. The CDR3 totals 17 residues. Germline CDR1 and CDR2: SGHAT and FQDESV (reference sequence). Germline trimming cut 5 bases from V and 1 base from J; bases unmatched to any gene: 7. CDR3 sequence (DNA): TGTGCCAGCAGCCTACGGACTAGCGGGTTGTCCTACAATGAGCAGTTCTTC. This encodes CASSLRTSGLSYNEQFF.